This T cell receptor (beta chain) was retrieved from a study of blood T cell repertoires in COVID-19. Study background: PBMCs, B-cell-depleted T cells, or T cells were the source of the cDNA or gDNA that made up the material.

Study processing details: Amplification of reference gene primers was used by the study to estimate nucleated cell counts. Only in-frame clones appear in the TCRdb table, and some are missing; sequencing was by immunoSEQ multiplex PCR. V, J and clone size are taken as reported in that table, and D and trimming were inferred from the DNA itself. Among about 280,000 clones, less than 85% were seen once, and the ten largest hold 2.5% to 3%. Participant-reported clinical history was the basis for cohort assignment. Recovery among Cohort 3 donors was established by two negative PCRs, clearance, or symptom resolution. The CDR3 has 15 amino acids. V shed 6 bases, J shed 0 bases, and the junction held 7 bases outside the gene matches. Germline V lookup: CDR1 MGHDK, CDR2 SYGVNS.

This receptor was obtained from a woman aged 45-65 years who had recovered from COVID-19. What was sequenced was PBMCs or T cells enriched from blood (not recorded which). The chain links TRBV25-1 to TRBJ1-2; TRBD1 agrees at 7 bases. CDR3 amino acids: CASSRTGQANYGYTF. In nucleotides, the CDR3 is TGTGCCAGCAGCCGGACAGGCCAAGCTAACTATGGCTACACCTTC.